This T cell receptor beta chain was identified during a study of T cells in Graves' hyperthyroidism and ophthalmopathy. The wider study: Peripheral blood was collected at initial diagnosis, before any treatment.

In germline, CDR1 is MNHEY, CDR2 SMNVEV (reference sequence). The CDR3 consists of 19 residues. With V trimmed by 0 bases and J by 1 base, 15 bases remained unmatched. Amplification of TCR beta CDR3 regions was performed using RNA transcripts as template. HTBI primers drove first-round RT-PCR of the TCR CDR3. TCRdb analysed the multiplex PCR reads with MiXCR anew, one entry per CDR3 protein. The table shows some 620,000 distinct CDR3 sequences, with about 17% occurring only once. This clonotype was picked up many times. The chain is built from TRBV27 and TRBJ2-7; 7 positions agree with TRBD2. This sequence was found in a woman in her 30s with Graves' hyperthyroidism. Specimen: blood. CDR3 DNA: TGTGCCAGCAGTTTATCCCCCCTGTTCGTGGGAGGGGTGTCCTACGAGCAGTACTTC. This translates into CASSLSPLFVGGVSYEQYF.